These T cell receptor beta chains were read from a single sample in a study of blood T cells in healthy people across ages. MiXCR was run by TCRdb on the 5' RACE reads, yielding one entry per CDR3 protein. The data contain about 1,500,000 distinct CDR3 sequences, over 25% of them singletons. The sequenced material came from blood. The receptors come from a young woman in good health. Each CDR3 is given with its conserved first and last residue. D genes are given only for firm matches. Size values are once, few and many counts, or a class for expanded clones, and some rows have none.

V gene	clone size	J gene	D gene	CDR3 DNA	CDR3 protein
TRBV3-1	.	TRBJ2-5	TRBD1	TGTGCCAGCAGCCAAGTTCACAGGGGTTCCGAGACCCAGTACTTC	CASSQVHRGSETQYF
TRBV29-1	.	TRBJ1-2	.	TGCAGCGTTGTGGGCTGGGAGGGCTACACCTTC	CSVVGWEGYTF
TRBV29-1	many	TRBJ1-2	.	TGCAGCGTTCCCACAGGGACCCACTATGGCTACACCTTC	CSVPTGTHYGYTF
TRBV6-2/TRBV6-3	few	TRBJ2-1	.	TGTGCCAGCAGTCGTAAGTTTGAGCAGTTCTTC	CASSRKFEQFF
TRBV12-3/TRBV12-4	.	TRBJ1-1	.	TGTGCCAGCAGCCCCTCTGGGGTAAGGACTGAAGCTTTCTTT	CASSPSGVRTEAFF
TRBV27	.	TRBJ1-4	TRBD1	TGTGCCAGCAGTTCGCGGACAGGCCCTAATGAAAAACTGTTTTTT	CASSSRTGPNEKLFF
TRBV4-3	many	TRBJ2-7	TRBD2	TGCGCCAGCAGCCAAGAAGCTAGCGGGGCCTACGAGCAGTACTTC	CASSQEASGAYEQYF
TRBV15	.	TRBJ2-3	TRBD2	TGTGCCACCAGCAGAGATCGTCGGACTAGCGGGGGTGAGGCAGATACGCAGTATTTT	CATSRDRRTSGGEADTQYF
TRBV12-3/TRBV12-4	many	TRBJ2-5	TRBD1	TGTGCCAGCAGCCAAGGACAGGGGCCGAGGGAGACCCAGTACTTC	CASSQGQGPRETQYF
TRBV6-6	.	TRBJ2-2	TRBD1	TGTGCCAGCAGTTCCCCGGACAGGGCCCCCACCGGGGAGCTGTTTTTT	CASSSPDRAPTGELFF
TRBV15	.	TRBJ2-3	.	TGTGCCACCAGAGACCCAGATACGCAGTATTTT	CATRDPDTQYF
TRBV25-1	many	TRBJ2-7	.	TGTGCCAGCAGTGATCCAACTAGCCGACGCTCCTACGAGCAGTACTTC	CASSDPTSRRSYEQYF
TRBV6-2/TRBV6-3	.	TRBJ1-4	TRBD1	TGTGCCAGCAGTACCCGACAGGGGATTAATGAAAAACTGTTTTTT	CASSTRQGINEKLFF
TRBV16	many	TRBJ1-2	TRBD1	TGTGCCAGCAGCGCAATGTTCAACACCGGGACAGAAACGCGGGGCTACACCTTC	CASSAMFNTGTETRGYTF
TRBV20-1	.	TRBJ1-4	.	TGCAGTGCTAGTCTTACAGGTCGCAGTAATGAAAAACTGTTTTTT	CSASLTGRSNEKLFF
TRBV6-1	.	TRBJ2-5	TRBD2	TGTGCCAGCAGTATAGCGGGAGGATATGAGACCCAGTACTTC	CASSIAGGYETQYF
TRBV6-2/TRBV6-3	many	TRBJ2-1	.	TGTGCCAGCAGCCGTATAAGTGAGCAGTTCTTC	CASSRISEQFF
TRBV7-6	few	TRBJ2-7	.	TGTGCCAGCAGCCCCACCGGGCCTTGGTCCTACGAGCAGTACTTC	CASSPTGPWSYEQYF
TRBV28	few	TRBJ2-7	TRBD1	TGTGCCAGCAGCATAACCGCTATACAGGGGACCTCCTACGAGCAGTACTTC	CASSITAIQGTSYEQYF
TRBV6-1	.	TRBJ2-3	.	TGTGCCAGCAGGGGTCTAACGGGAAACACAGATACGCAGTATTTT	CASRGLTGNTDTQYF
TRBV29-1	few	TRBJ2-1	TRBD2	TGCAGCGTTGTGGGGGGACTAGCGGGGAGGAATGAGCAGTTCTTC	CSVVGGLAGRNEQFF
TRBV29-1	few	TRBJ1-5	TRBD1	TGCAGCGTCGCTGACAGGGGGCGAAATCAGCCCCAGCATTTT	CSVADRGRNQPQHF
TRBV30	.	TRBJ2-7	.	TGTGCCTGGAGCTCTGGGGACACCTGCCCCCAGCAGTACTTC	CAWSSGDTCPQQYF
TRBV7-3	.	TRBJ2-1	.	TGTGCCAGCAGCTTAAAGGTGTTGGGCGGGGATGAGCAGTTCTTC	CASSLKVLGGDEQFF
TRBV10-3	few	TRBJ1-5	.	TGTGCCATCACTCGGGGCCCCAATCAGCCCCAGCATTTT	CAITRGPNQPQHF